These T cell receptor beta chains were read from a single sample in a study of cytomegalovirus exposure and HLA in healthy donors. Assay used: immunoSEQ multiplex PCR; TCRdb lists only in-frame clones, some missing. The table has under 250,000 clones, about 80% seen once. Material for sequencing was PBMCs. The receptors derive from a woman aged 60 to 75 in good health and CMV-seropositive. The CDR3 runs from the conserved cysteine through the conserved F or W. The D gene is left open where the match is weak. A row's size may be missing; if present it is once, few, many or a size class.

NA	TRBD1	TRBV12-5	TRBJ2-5	TGTGCTAGTGGTAAACCGGGACAGGTTGGCGAGACCCAGTACTTC	CASGKPGQVGETQYF
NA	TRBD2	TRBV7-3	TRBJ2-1	TGTGCCAGCGCGCCCCTAGCGGCGGACAATGAGCAGTTCTTC	CASAPLAADNEQFF
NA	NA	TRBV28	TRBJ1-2	TGTGCCAGCAGGGAACCGGGATTTAACTATGGCTACACCTTC	CASREPGFNYGYTF
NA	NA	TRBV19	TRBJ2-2	TGTGCCAGTCCGTCCGGCGGGGAGCTGTTTTTT	CASPSGGELFF
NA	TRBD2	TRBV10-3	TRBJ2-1	TGTGCCATCAGCCCAACTAGCGCCGGTGGGAATGAGCAGTTCTTC	CAISPTSAGGNEQFF
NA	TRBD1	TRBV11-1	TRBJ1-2	TGTGCCAGCAGCCTTGACAGGGTCTATGGCTACACCTTC	CASSLDRVYGYTF
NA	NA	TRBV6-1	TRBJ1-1	TGTGCCAGCAGTGAACAGGGGATGGGGAACACTGAAGCTTTCTTT	CASSEQGMGNTEAFF
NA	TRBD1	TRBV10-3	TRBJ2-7	TGTGCCATCAAAAGGGACAGATTAAGCTCCTACGAGCAGTACTTC	CAIKRDRLSSYEQYF
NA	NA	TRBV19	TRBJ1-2	TGTGCCAGTTCCACGGTCTACTATGGCTACACCTTC	CASSTVYYGYTF
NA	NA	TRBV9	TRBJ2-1	TGTGCCAGCAGCGTAGGGGCTTTCTGGAATGAGCAGTTCTTC	CASSVGAFWNEQFF
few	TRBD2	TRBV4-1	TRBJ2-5	TGTGCCAGCAGCCAAGACCATAGCGGGAGGGGGGAGACCCAGTACTTC	CASSQDHSGRGETQYF
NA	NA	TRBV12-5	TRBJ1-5	TGTGCTAGTGGTTCCCCCCCCGGGGCCCAGCATTTT	CASGSPPGAQHF
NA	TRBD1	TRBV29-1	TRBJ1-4	TGCAGCGCCACTGGACTTTCGGACAGGGCTTATGAAAAACTGTTTTTT	CSATGLSDRAYEKLFF
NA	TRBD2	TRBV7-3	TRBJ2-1	TGTGCCAGCAGCATGACTAGCGGGAGGCTTTACAATGAGCAGTTCTTC	CASSMTSGRLYNEQFF
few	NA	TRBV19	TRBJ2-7	TGTGCCAGTAGTAAGGGACTCGTATACGAGCAGTACTTC	CASSKGLVYEQYF
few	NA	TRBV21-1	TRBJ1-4	TGTGCCAGCAGCAAAAAAAAGGGACAGGGATTTGAAAAACTGTTTTTT	CASSKKKGQGFEKLFF
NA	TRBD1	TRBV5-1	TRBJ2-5	TGCGCCAGCAGCCCTGGGCGGGGACAGGGGGCGCGAGAGACCCAGTACTTC	CASSPGRGQGARETQYF
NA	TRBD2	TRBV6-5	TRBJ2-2	TGTGCCACAATGTTTAGCGGGAGGGCCGGGGAGCTGTTTTTT	CATMFSGRAGELFF
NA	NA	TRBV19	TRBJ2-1	TGTGCCAGTAGTATAGGGGCAGGGGAAGAGGATGAGCAGTTCTTC	CASSIGAGEEDEQFF
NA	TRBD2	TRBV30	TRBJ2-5	TGTGCCTGGAGGCCCGAGGGACTAGCGGGAGCAGAGACCCAGTACTTC	CAWRPEGLAGAETQYF
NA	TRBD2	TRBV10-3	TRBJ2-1	TGTGCCATCAGTGAGTCCAATCTAGCGGGAGGGCCCGGCAATGAGCAGTTCTTC	CAISESNLAGGPGNEQFF
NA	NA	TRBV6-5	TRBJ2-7	TGTGCCAGCAGTCCCGCAGGGTACGGGTACTACGAGCAGTACTTC	CASSPAGYGYYEQYF
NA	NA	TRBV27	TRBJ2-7	TGTGCCAGCAGTGGCCCACACAGTCCCTACGAGCAGTACTTC	CASSGPHSPYEQYF
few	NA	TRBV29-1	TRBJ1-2	TGCAGCGTAGATGACACCGCCTATGGCTACACCTTC	CSVDDTAYGYTF
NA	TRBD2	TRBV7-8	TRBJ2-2	TGTGCCAGCAGCTTAAAAGCCGGGGGGAGCGGGGAGCTGTTTTTT	CASSLKAGGSGELFF
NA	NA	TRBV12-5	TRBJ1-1	TGTGCTAGTGGTTTGGTACTCGGCGGAGGGCAGGGCACTGAAGCTTTCTTT	CASGLVLGGGQGTEAFF
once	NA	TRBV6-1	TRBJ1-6	TGTGCCAACCGGCGGGGGTCGGATAATTCACCCCTCCACTTT	CANRRGSDNSPLHF
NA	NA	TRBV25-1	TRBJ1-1	TGTGCCAGCAGTGAAGAGGGAGGGACTGAAGCTTTCTTT	CASSEEGGTEAFF
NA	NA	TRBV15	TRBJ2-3	TGTGCCACCAGCGCCCCTGGACGGAGGGATACGCAGTATTTT	CATSAPGRRDTQYF
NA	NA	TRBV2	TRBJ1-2	TGTGCCAGCAATGAGCGGGGAAATAACTATGGCTACACCTTC	CASNERGNNYGYTF
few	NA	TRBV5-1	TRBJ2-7	TGCGCCAGCAGCTTCAAGGGGAACGAGCAGTACTTC	CASSFKGNEQYF
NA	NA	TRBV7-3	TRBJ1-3	TGTGCCAGCAGCTTAATGGACAAAGGAAACACCATATATTTT	CASSLMDKGNTIYF
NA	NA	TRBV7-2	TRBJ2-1	TGTGCCAGCAGCTTAGGAATAAACCGCGCCTACAATGAGCAGTTCTTC	CASSLGINRAYNEQFF
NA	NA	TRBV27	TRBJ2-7	TGTGCCAGCAGTTTGGCAGGGGCATCCTACGAGCAGTACTTC	CASSLAGASYEQYF
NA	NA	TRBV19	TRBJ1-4	TGTGCCAGTAGTATGGGCACGCTTCCGACAACTAATGAAAAACTGTTTTTT	CASSMGTLPTTNEKLFF
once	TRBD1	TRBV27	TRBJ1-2	TGTGCCAGCAGAGGCGAGGACAGGGGAGGAGGCTACACCTTC	CASRGEDRGGGYTF
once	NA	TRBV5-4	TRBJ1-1	TGTGCCAGCAGCTTTTCCGAGGTAATGAACACTGAAGCTTTCTTT	CASSFSEVMNTEAFF
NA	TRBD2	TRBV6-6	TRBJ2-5	TGTGCCAGCAGTTACGACGGGAGGGGTGTGACCCAGTACTTC	CASSYDGRGVTQYF
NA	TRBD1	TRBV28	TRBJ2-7	TGTGCCAGCAGTTCTCCCGGGACAGGGAGCTACGAGCAGTACTTC	CASSSPGTGSYEQYF
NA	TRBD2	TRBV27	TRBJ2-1	TGTGCCAGCAGCTCGGAAGCGGGAGGGTCCTACAATGAGCAGTTCTTC	CASSSEAGGSYNEQFF
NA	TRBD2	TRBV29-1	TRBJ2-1	TGCAGCGTGACGCCCGGCGGGAGAAGGAATGAGCAGTTCTTC	CSVTPGGRRNEQFF
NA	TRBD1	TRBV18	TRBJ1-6	TGTGCCAGCTCACAAACCCGGGACAGGGCTGGATCACCCCTCCACTTT	CASSQTRDRAGSPLHF
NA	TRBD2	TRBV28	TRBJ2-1	TGTGCCAGCATTATGGGACTAGCTAACAATGAGCAGTTCTTC	CASIMGLANNEQFF
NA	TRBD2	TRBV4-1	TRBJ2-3	TGCGCCAGCAGCCAAGTGACGCTAGCGGGAGGGAGCACAGATACGCAGTATTTT	CASSQVTLAGGSTDTQYF
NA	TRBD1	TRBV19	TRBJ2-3	TGTGCCAGTAGTATTGACAGGGCCACAGATACGCAGTATTTT	CASSIDRATDTQYF
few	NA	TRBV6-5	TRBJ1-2	TGTGCCAGCAGTTACTCCGAGGGTTCTGGCTACACCTTC	CASSYSEGSGYTF
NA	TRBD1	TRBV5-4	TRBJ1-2	TGTGCCAGCAGCTTGCCAGGGGGCGGCTACACCTTC	CASSLPGGGYTF
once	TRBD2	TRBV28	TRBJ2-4	TGTGCCAGCAGTTTACACGCATGGGGACTAGCGGGAGGTATTAACATTCAGTACTTC	CASSLHAWGLAGGINIQYF
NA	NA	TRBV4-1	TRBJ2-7	TGCGCCAGCAGCCCCAGCGCTTTCTACGAGCAGTACTTC	CASSPSAFYEQYF
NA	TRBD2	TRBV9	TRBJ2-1	TGTGCCAGCAGCCTCGGACTAGCGGGAGGAAATGAGCAGTTCTTC	CASSLGLAGGNEQFF
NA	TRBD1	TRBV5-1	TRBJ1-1	TGCGCCAGCAGCTTGTACAGGGGGGGCACTGAAGCTTTCTTT	CASSLYRGGTEAFF
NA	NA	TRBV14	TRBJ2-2	TGTGCCAGCAGCGGGCAGATGAACACCGGGGAGCTGTTTTTT	CASSGQMNTGELFF
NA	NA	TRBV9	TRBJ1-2	TGTGCCAGCAGCCCCAAGGGGTTCTTAAACTATGGCTACACCTTC	CASSPKGFLNYGYTF
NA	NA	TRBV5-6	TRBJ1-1	TGTGCCAGCAGCTTGGGGGGGCCCACTGAAGCTTTCTTT	CASSLGGPTEAFF
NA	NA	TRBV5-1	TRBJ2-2	TGCGCCAGTCACCAGGGGTCGGGCACCGGGGAGCTGTTTTTT	CASHQGSGTGELFF